One and the same sample provided the 8 T cell receptor beta chains below, sequenced in a study of human T cells and chemical hapten exposure. TCRdb processed the RACE reads anew with MiXCR; each CDR3 protein has one entry. The table shows tens of thousands of distinct CDR3 sequences, with 10% to 13% occurring only once. Time point denoted: patch test 2, 6 weeks after DPC sensitization. As to treatment: therapeutic diphenylcyclopropenone sensitization with weekly scalp DPC. The specimen was whole blood, collected in connection with sensitization to the hapten diphenylcyclopropenone (DPC). The receptors come from a woman between 45 and 60 years old with alopecia areata. Some clones in this sample may be carry-over from other donors' samples.

This clonotype has a handful of counts. The gene calls are TRBV20-1 and TRBJ1-2, with 7 bases matching TRBD1. The CDR3 extends over 14 amino acids. In germline, CDR1 is DFQATT, CDR2 SNEGSKA (reference sequence). J gave up 8 bases and V 4 bases, and 13 bases lay outside the gene matches. The CDR3 nucleotides read TGCAGTGCTACCCCAGTAGGGGGCTCGAGCGGCTACACCTTC. Amino acids: CSATPVGGSSGYTF.

This clonotype appeared a few times. The chain employs TRBV3-1 and TRBJ2-2; D remains unclear. The CDR3 is 13 amino acids. The germline V gene has CDR1 LGHDT and CDR2 YNNKEL (reference sequence). Deletions cut 7 bases from V and 3 bases from J, with 9 bases between. CDR3 region: CASTRLDTGELFF. The CDR3 nucleotides are TGTGCCAGCACAAGGTTGGACACCGGGGAGCTGTTTTTT.

This chain connects TRBV20-1 to TRBJ2-1, with 13 bases fitting TRBD2. Losses at the gene ends were 0 bases for V and 5 bases for J; bases not matched to a gene: 10. The V gene's germline CDR1 is DFQATT and CDR2 SNEGSKA (reference sequence). This CDR3 is 18 amino acids long. CDR3 coding DNA: TGCAGTGCTAGAGATCCCCTCCGGACTAGCGGGAGCCACAATGAGCAGTTCTTC. As protein: CSARDPLRTSGSHNEQFF.

This clonotype has ten or more counts. The chain has TRBV7-3 and TRBJ1-1; D is undetermined. CDR1 is SGHTA, CDR2 FQGTGA, per germline. V was clipped by 5 bases and J by 1 base, with 8 bases between them. The CDR3 contains 13 residues. CDR3 region: CASSITENTEAFF. The CDR3 DNA sequence: TGTGCCAGCAGCATCACAGAGAACACTGAAGCTTTCTTT.

This clonotype appeared a few times. The V call is TRBV7-2, the J call TRBJ1-5, with D possibly TRBD1 on 6 matching bases. Trimming cost V 1 base and J 5 bases, with 12 bases left between them. This CDR3 comprises 15 residues. CDR1 and CDR2 from the germline V gene are SGHTA and FQGNSA. The CDR3 region is CASSLDRAGYQPQHF. CDR3 nucleotides: TGTGCCAGCAGCTTAGACAGGGCTGGGTATCAGCCCCAGCATTTT.

This clonotype was observed a handful of times. The chain joins TRBV5-1 to TRBJ2-1; tentatively, D is TRBD2 (5 bases). Germline V CDR1 and CDR2: SGHRS, YFSETQ. Trimming cost V 0 bases and J 2 bases, with 9 bases left between them. The length of the CDR3 is 15 residues. The CDR3 is CASSLASGTYNEQFF. In nucleotides, the CDR3 is TGCGCCAGCAGCTTGGCCAGCGGTACCTACAATGAGCAGTTCTTC.

This clonotype came up many times. The chain recombines TRBV11-2 with TRBJ2-3; a possible D gene is TRBD2 (6 bases). The CDR3 is 16 residues long. V was pared by 5 bases and J by 1 base, with 16 bases between. From germline, CDR1 is SGHAT and CDR2 FQNNGV. The CDR3: CASSPWRAHGTDTQYF. CDR3 sequence (DNA): TGTGCCAGCAGCCCGTGGAGGGCCCATGGCACAGATACGCAGTATTTT.

This clonotype was detected only a few times. V gene TRBV12-5 combines with J gene TRBJ1-1; tentative D call: TRBD1 (5 bases). The CDR3 is 16 residues long. Trimming stripped 0 bases from V and 1 base from J, with 12 bases between. In germline, CDR1 is LGHNT, CDR2 FRNRAP. The CDR3 DNA reads as TGTGCTAGTGGTTTGGTACGGGACCCTGGGAACACTGAAGCTTTCTTT. This gives the protein CASGLVRDPGNTEAFF.